These 29 T cell receptor beta chains came from one sample sequenced in a study of metastatic and nonmetastatic thyroid tumors (dated by TCRdb to 2020 to 2021). Libraries were made using PCR. The reads were generated on an Illumina HiSeq 4000. In TCRdb, the public reads were trimmed at Q25 with fastp and aligned with MiXCR, with productive beta chains retained. For this sample the table gives over 50,000 clones, of which more than 25% were detected only once. In total, the top ten clones hold 15% to 20% of the sample. No patient had received any treatment before thyroid surgery. Specimen: blood. The receptors here all came from a female donor with papillary thyroid cancer or a benign thyroid nodule (not recorded which). Some clones in this sample may be carry-over from other donors' samples.

The chain combines TRBV20-1 with TRBJ2-7; 7 positions agree with TRBD2. There are 13 residues in the CDR3. Trimming at V came to 7 bases and at J to 0 bases, leaving 6 bases not matched to a gene. Germline CDR1 is DFQATT and CDR2 is SNEGSKA (reference sequence). The CDR3 loop reads CSEDGGSSYEQYF. CDR3 in DNA: TGCAGTGAAGACGGGGGGAGCTCCTACGAGCAGTACTTC.

J is TRBJ1-6 and V is TRBV20-1, with unresolved D. The V gene lost 4 bases and the J gene lost 5 bases, with 6 bases spanning the gap. The CDR3 spans 12 residues. Per germline, CDR1 DFQATT and CDR2 SNEGSKA (reference sequence). Here the CDR3 DNA reads TGCAGTGCTATACGGAATAATTCACCCCTCCACTTT. This encodes CSAIRNNSPLHF.

This clone was seen more than once but under ten times. The chain joins TRBV6-2 or TRBV6-3 to TRBJ2-3, with D possibly called TRBD1 or TRBD2 (5 bases each). CDR1 MNHEY and CDR2 SVGEGT come from the germline V gene. The CDR3 sequence is 16 residues long. The V and J ends lost 6 bases and 0 bases respectively, with 16 bases between them. CDR3 sequence reads: CASSTGTETSTDTQYF. The CDR3 bases are TGTGCCAGCAGCACCGGGACCGAGACTAGCACAGATACGCAGTATTTT.

The rearrangement joins TRBV12-3 or TRBV12-4 to TRBJ1-3; D is possibly TRBD1 (5 bases). The CDR3 runs to 16 residues. The germline V and J ends were trimmed by 5 bases and 0 bases, with 14 bases remaining between them. The CDR3 DNA reads as TGTGCCAGCAGTCCCGAGGGGCACTTCTCTGGAAACACCATATATTTT. This translates into CASSPEGHFSGNTIYF.

The chain is built from TRBV12-3 or TRBV12-4 and TRBJ1-4; no clear D gene. The V and J ends lost 6 bases and 7 bases respectively, with 9 bases between them. The CDR3 is 12 amino acids. The CDR3 DNA is TGTGCCAGCAGAGCACCGGGTGAAAAACTGTTTTTT. As protein: CASRAPGEKLFF.

The V gene is TRBV20-1, the J gene TRBJ1-2; D is unclear. Germline CDR1 DFQATT, CDR2 SNEGSKA (reference sequence). This CDR3 has 12 amino acids. Between the trimmed V and J ends, which lost 3 bases and 4 bases, there was a span of 9 bases. CDR3 in DNA: TGCAGTGCTAGCCTAAACACCTATGGCTACACCTTC. Translated: CSASLNTYGYTF.

This clone was found a few times. The V and J genes are TRBV28 and TRBJ2-7, with no clear D. CDR1 MDHEN and CDR2 SYDVKM come from the germline V gene. This CDR3 spans 12 amino acids. V lost 3 bases, J lost 3 bases, and 6 bases lay in between. For the CDR3, the DNA is TGTGCCAGCAGTTTTAGAGGCTACGAGCAGTACTTC. Its translation: CASSFRGYEQYF.

Concerning this clone itself: The germline gene is not matched at one end of the junction; a read error may be the cause. The V call is TRBV11-2, the J call TRBJ2-1; maybe TRBD2 (6 bases). Germline V gene sequence: CDR1 SGHAT, CDR2 FQNNGV. The CDR3 covers 15 residues. DNA of the CDR3: TGTGCCAGCAGCACCGGGACTTCAGCCTACAGTGAGCAGTTCTTC. Protein product: CASSTGTSAYSEQFF.

V is TRBV11-2 and J is TRBJ2-7; TRBD2 is a possible D gene (6 bases). In germline, CDR1 is SGHAT, CDR2 FQNNGV. V was trimmed by 5 bases and J by 3 bases, leaving 8 bases between them. This CDR3 has 12 residues. CDR3 DNA sequence: TGTGCCAGCAGCCCGGGAGACTACGAGCAGTACTTC. Translation gives CASSPGDYEQYF.

This clone is classed as medium-sized. This chain joins TRBV6-5 and TRBJ1-1; the D is unclear. The CDR3 runs 12 residues. The V gene lost 3 bases and the J gene lost 4 bases, with 6 bases spanning the gap. Germline lookup yields CDR1 MNHEY and CDR2 SVGAGI. The CDR3 coding sequence is TGTGCCAGCAGTTATGAAGGCACTGAAGCTTTCTTT. It codes for CASSYEGTEAFF.

The chain joins TRBV4-1 to TRBJ2-7; 7 bases map to TRBD2. V gave up 0 bases and J gave up 9 bases; unmatched junction bases: 8. This CDR3 region has 14 residues. The germline gives CDR1 MGHRA, CDR2 YSYEKL. The CDR3 loop is CASSQEGGYTLQYF. In DNA, the CDR3 is TGCGCCAGCAGCCAAGAGGGGGGGTATACGCTGCAGTACTTC.

This clone was seen many times. The rearrangement uses TRBV4-3 and TRBJ1-3; D unresolved. The germline CDR1 and CDR2 sequences are LGHNA and YSLEER. The CDR3 length is 16 residues. V was shortened by 2 bases and J by 0 bases, with 11 bases between the two germline ends. CDR3 DNA sequence: TGCGCCAGCAGCCAAAGGGCAGGCCTCTCTGGAAACACCATATATTTT. It yields the protein CASSQRAGLSGNTIYF.

The CDR3 is CAWSPTGYGYTF. The CDR3 bases are TGTGCCTGGAGTCCGACAGGATATGGCTACACCTTC. The V gene is TRBV30, the J gene TRBJ1-2, with D perhaps matching TRBD1 (6 bases). Germline V gene sequence: CDR1 GTSNPN, CDR2 SVGIG (reference sequence). V was trimmed by 2 bases and J by 5 bases, leaving 9 bases between them. This CDR3 is built from 12 residues.

This clone has just a few counts. The rearrangement uses TRBV19 and TRBJ2-3; tentatively, D is TRBD2 (5 bases). V lost 3 bases to trimming and J lost 3 bases, with 13 bases between them. CDR1 is LNHDA and CDR2 is SQIVND in the germline V gene (reference sequence). CDR3 length equals 15 residues. CDR3: CASSMGGSVTDTQYF. CDR3 in DNA: TGTGCCAGTAGTATGGGTGGGAGTGTGACAGATACGCAGTATTTT.

The genes are TRBV12-3 or TRBV12-4 and TRBJ2-7; D unresolved. The CDR3 contains 12 residues. Trimming cost V 2 bases and J 10 bases, with 12 bases left between them. Written as DNA, the CDR3 is TGTGCCAGCAGTTTAAACAGCAGGTACCAGTACTTC. Translated, it gives CASSLNSRYQYF.

This clone was seen ten or more times. This chain joins TRBV20-1 and TRBJ2-3; TRBD1 aligns across 10 bases. This CDR3 region has 14 residues. J was trimmed by 8 bases and V by 3 bases; bases with no gene match: 8. Germline values: CDR1 DFQATT, CDR2 SNEGSKA (reference sequence). The DNA for the CDR3 is TGCAGTGCTAGGGGACAGGGGACCCCCAGTACGCAGTATTTT. Its translation: CSARGQGTPSTQYF.

This clone is labeled medium-sized. J is TRBJ2-7 and V is TRBV27; 8 bases match TRBD1. V gave up 10 bases and J gave up 1 base; unmatched junction bases: 6. Germline CDR1 MNHEY, CDR2 SMNVEV (reference sequence). CDR3 length equals 13 residues. The CDR3 coding sequence is TGTGCCACCCGGACAGGGAATTCCTACGAGCAGTACTTC. This sequence encodes CATRTGNSYEQYF.

This clone was seen only once. The rearrangement uses TRBV18 and TRBJ2-3, with 9 bases identical to TRBD2. Germline-derived CDR1 and CDR2 are KGHSH and LQKENI. CDR3 length: 15 amino acids. V shed 3 bases, J shed 4 bases, and the junction held 5 bases outside the gene matches. The CDR3 loop reads CASSPEKREADTQYF. The CDR3 DNA reads as TGTGCCAGCTCACCGGAGAAGCGGGAGGCAGATACGCAGTATTTT. The full variable domain, rest sourced from reference TRBV18 and TRBJ2-3, is NAGVMQNPRHLVRRRGQEARLRCSPMKGHSHVYWYRQLPEEGLKFMVYLQKENIIDESGMPKERFSAEFPKEGPSILRIQQVVRGDSAAYFCASSPEKREADTQYFGPGTRLTVL.

There are a few counts of this clone. The J gene is TRBJ2-1, the V gene TRBV6-1; 7 nucleotides match TRBD1. Germline V gene data show CDR1 as MNHNS and CDR2 as SASEGT. CDR3 size: 13 residues. J lost 10 bases, V lost 4 bases, and 7 bases had no gene match. The CDR3 sequence: CASSVDRVGEQFF. The CDR3 DNA reads TGTGCCAGCAGTGTAGACAGGGTTGGGGAGCAGTTCTTC.

The J gene is TRBJ2-3, the V gene TRBV7-6; D is ambiguous. Trimming removed 3 bases at V and 4 bases at J, with 11 bases between. CDR1 and CDR2 (germline): SGHVS, FNYEAQ. The CDR3 is made up of 14 amino acids. DNA of the CDR3: TGTGCCAGCAGCTTTACCCTAGTGGCAGATACGCAGTATTTT. It yields the protein CASSFTLVADTQYF.

This clone was seen a handful of times. CDR3 coding DNA: TGTGCCAGCAGTCTAACGGAAAGGAGTTGCGGAACCTCTGGGGCCAACGTCCTGACTTTC. Its translation: CASSLTERSCGTSGANVLTF. This chain links TRBV7-3 with TRBJ2-6, with D hard to call. The V and J ends lost 6 bases and 0 bases respectively, with 24 bases between them. Germline CDR1 and CDR2: SGHTA and FQGTGA. This CDR3 is 20 amino acids long.

There are a few counts of this clone. The CDR3 DNA follows: TGTGCCAGCAGTTACAGGGGAAGGGGAAATTCACCCCTCCACTTT. This codes for CASSYRGRGNSPLHF. The chain links TRBV6-5 to TRBJ1-6; D is possibly TRBD1 (5 bases). Per germline, CDR1 MNHEY and CDR2 SVGAGI. The V end lost 2 bases, the J end lost 7 bases, and 12 bases lay between the germline ends. CDR3 length: 15 amino acids.

The genes are TRBV5-1 and TRBJ1-2; unclear D gene. The CDR3 contains 14 residues. CDR1 and CDR2 (germline): SGHRS, YFSETQ. Trimming took off 0 bases at V and 6 bases at J, with 12 bases between the two ends. CDR3 protein: CASSLVTIKNGYTF. In DNA, the CDR3 is TGCGCCAGCAGCTTGGTGACAATAAAGAATGGCTACACCTTC.

The CDR3 DNA is TGTGCCAGCAGCCTACGCTACACCATATATTTT. This translates into CASSLRYTIYF. The chain links TRBV28 to TRBJ1-3; D unresolved. With 6 bases removed from V and 8 bases from J, the gap between germline ends came to 8 bases. The length of the CDR3 is 11 residues. From germline, CDR1 is MDHEN and CDR2 SYDVKM.

This clone was seen only a few times. J is TRBJ1-1 and V is TRBV28; no firm D call. The CDR3 runs to 14 residues. From germline, CDR1 is MDHEN and CDR2 SYDVKM. V was shortened by 2 bases and J by 1 base, with 8 bases between the two germline ends. The chain's CDR3 is CASSLVQTNTEAFF. The CDR3, as DNA: TGTGCCAGCAGTTTAGTTCAGACGAACACTGAAGCTTTCTTT.

The V and J genes are TRBV6-1 and TRBJ2-7, with TRBD2 matching over 7 bases. The CDR3 contains 15 residues. V shed 3 bases and J 1 base; nucleotides not matched to a gene: 6. CDR1 and CDR2 from the germline V gene are MNHNS and SASEGT. The CDR3 is CASSEEASGSYEQYF. The CDR3 DNA is TGTGCCAGCAGTGAGGAGGCTAGCGGTTCCTACGAGCAGTACTTC.

CDR3 sequence: CASSLGGTGELFF. Written as DNA, the CDR3 is TGTGCCAGCAGCCTGGGGGGGACCGGGGAGCTGTTTTTT. The chain has TRBV11-1 and TRBJ2-2, with TRBD2 matching over 7 bases. J was trimmed by 5 bases and V by 5 bases; bases with no gene match: 2. Per the germline V gene, CDR1 is SGHAT and CDR2 is FQDESV (reference sequence). The CDR3 consists of 13 residues. Supplemented by reference TRBV11-1 and TRBJ2-2, the full variable domain reads EAEVAQSPRYKITEKSQAVAFWCDPISGHATLYWYRQILGQGPELLVQFQDESVVDDSQLPKDRFSAERLKGVDSTLKIQPAELGDSAMYLCASSLGGTGELFFGEGSRLTVL.

The genes are TRBV24-1 and TRBJ2-2; no firm D call. Between the trimmed V and J ends, which lost 5 bases and 0 bases, there was a span of 9 bases. Germline values: CDR1 KGHDR, CDR2 SFDVKD. The CDR3 has 15 residues. CDR3 sequence: CATSVRNANTGELFF. The DNA of the CDR3 is TGTGCCACCAGTGTGAGAAACGCGAACACCGGGGAGCTGTTTTTT.

The chain uses TRBV30 and TRBJ2-5; no firm D call. CDR1 is GTSNPN, CDR2 SVGIG, per germline (reference sequence). CDR3 length: 12 residues. Trimming cost V 1 base and J 5 bases, with 8 bases left between them. The CDR3 is CAWSEAPETQYF. CDR3 in DNA: TGTGCCTGGAGTGAAGCCCCCGAGACCCAGTACTTC.